This T cell receptor (beta chain) was sequenced during a study of cytomegalovirus exposure and HLA in healthy donors. Study outcomes and limitations: Some V segments (TRBV6-2 and TRBV6-3 among them) were excluded as indistinguishable.

The germline CDR1 and CDR2 sequences are SGHRS and YFSETQ. This CDR3 has 13 residues. V gave up 4 bases and J gave up 8 bases; unmatched junction bases: 6. The PCR contained 60 Vbeta and 13 Jbeta primers. Here immunoSEQ multiplex PCR was the method, and the copy in TCRdb shows in-frame clones only, minus some. The table has 100,000 to 120,000 clones, around four fifths seen once; the top ten hold approximately 8.6%. Details on this clone: Its antigen remains unidentified.

J is TRBJ2-1 and V is TRBV5-1; TRBD1 matches at 7 bases. The receptor was derived from a woman in her thirties or forties in good health and CMV-seropositive. The sequenced sample consisted of PBMCs. The CDR3 spells CASSPDRFDEQFF. The CDR3 DNA reads as TGCGCCAGCAGCCCGGACAGGTTCGATGAGCAGTTCTTC.